This entry lists 22 T cell receptor beta chains sequenced from one sample in a study of Graves' ophthalmopathy and Graves' hyperthyroidism. The sequenced template was RNA, covering the TCR beta CDR3 region. The workflow started with a first-round RT-PCR run with HTBI primers and then moved on to a second-round multiplex PCR. One entry per CDR3 protein results from TCRdb running MiXCR on the multiplex PCR reads. This table has approximately 330,000 distinct CDR3 sequences, under 20% appearing once. Sequenced: peripheral blood. All receptors derive from an adult man with Graves' ophthalmopathy.

This clonotype was detected many times. The gene calls are TRBV18 and TRBJ1-2; no definite D call. Looked up from germline, CDR1 is KGHSH and CDR2 is LQKENI. Between the trimmed V and J ends, which lost 2 bases and 2 bases, there was a span of 6 bases. This CDR3 region has 13 residues. The CDR3 bases are TGTGCCAGCTCACCAGTGGAAAACTATGGCTACACCTTC. Translated: CASSPVENYGYTF.

This clonotype was found many times. The chain links TRBV30 to TRBJ2-7; TRBD2 agrees at 13 bases. Germline V gene data show CDR1 as GTSNPN and CDR2 as SVGIG (reference sequence). CDR3 size: 16 residues. V was pared by 0 bases and J by 7 bases, with 9 bases of the junction left unmatched. This chain's CDR3 is CAWSVLRLAGGHEQYF. CDR3 nucleotides: TGTGCCTGGAGTGTACTAAGACTAGCGGGAGGTCATGAGCAGTACTTC.

This clonotype was detected ten times or more. The chain couples TRBV5-1 to TRBJ1-1; 7 bases agree with TRBD1. Germline V gene lookup returns CDR1 SGHRS and CDR2 YFSETQ. This CDR3 contains 15 residues. The ends lost 0 bases at V and 1 base at J; junction bases unmatched: 3. CDR3 protein: CASSLVNRGNTEAFF. The CDR3 coding sequence is TGCGCCAGCAGCTTGGTTAACAGGGGGAACACTGAAGCTTTCTTT.

This clonotype was seen repeatedly, ten times or more. The chain has TRBV6-5 and TRBJ2-7; the D is unclear. Germline-derived CDR1 and CDR2 are MNHEY and SVGAGI. V was shortened by 2 bases and J by 5 bases, with 16 bases between the two germline ends. The CDR3 is made up of 15 amino acids. The CDR3 loop reads CASSYMTKGSDEQYF. The CDR3 DNA reads as TGTGCCAGCAGTTACATGACGAAGGGATCCGACGAGCAGTACTTC.

In this sample, this clonotype turned up many times. The gene calls are TRBV20-1 and TRBJ2-2; 10 nucleotides line up with TRBD2. Germline V gene sequence: CDR1 DFQATT, CDR2 SNEGSKA (reference sequence). The CDR3 runs 17 residues. Trimming at V came to 1 base and at J to 5 bases, leaving 10 bases not matched to a gene. The DNA of the CDR3 is TGCAGTGCTAGAGTGCCTAGCGGGAGCCCTGGAACCGGGGAGCTGTTTTTT. Translating it yields CSARVPSGSPGTGELFF.

This chain uses TRBV19 with TRBJ1-5, with TRBD1 identical over 9 bases. CDR1 LNHDA and CDR2 SQIVND come from the germline V gene (reference sequence). Germline trimming cut 6 bases from V and 10 bases from J; bases unmatched to any gene: 7. CDR3 length equals 13 residues. The CDR3 nucleotides read TGTGCCAGTAGCCGGGACAGGGCCGGCCCCCAGCATTTT. Translation: CASSRDRAGPQHF.

Many counts were recorded for this clonotype. This chain uses TRBV6-2 or TRBV6-3 with TRBJ1-5, with D maybe TRBD1 (5 bases). V was pared by 2 bases and J by 6 bases, with 11 bases between. The CDR3 is made up of 14 amino acids. Germline V CDR1 and CDR2: MNHEY, SVGEGT. This CDR3 reads CASSYGGSTQPQHF. The CDR3 DNA follows: TGTGCCAGCAGTTACGGGGGGTCTACTCAGCCCCAGCATTTT.

This clonotype showed up just a few times. The rearrangement joins TRBV6-9 to TRBJ2-5, with 7 bases that match TRBD2. This CDR3 contains 16 residues. Trimming at V came to 0 bases and at J to 5 bases, leaving 9 bases not matched to a gene. Germline values: CDR1 MNHGY, CDR2 SVAAGI. CDR3 amino acids: CASSYSGWEGRETQYF. The CDR3, as DNA: TGTGCCAGCAGTTATTCGGGATGGGAGGGGAGGGAGACCCAGTACTTC.

This clonotype was detected ten times or more. J is TRBJ1-2 and V is TRBV20-1, with 9 bases fitting TRBD1. V gave up 5 bases and J gave up 5 bases; unmatched junction bases: 9. CDR3 length: 14 residues. CDR1 DFQATT and CDR2 SNEGSKA come from the germline V gene (reference sequence). The CDR3 spells CSAHTGGAGYGYTF. The CDR3 DNA reads as TGCAGTGCTCACACAGGGGGCGCTGGGTATGGCTACACCTTC.

Of note for this clonotype: A much bigger clone sits one base away, suggesting this may be a read error. The chain combines TRBV6-1 with TRBJ1-5, with 11 bases fitting TRBD1. Germline V CDR1 and CDR2: MNHNS, SASEGT. The CDR3 totals 15 residues. The CDR3 DNA reads as TGTGCCACCAGTGTAGGACAGGGGGCCGGCCAGCCCCAGCATTTT. This sequence encodes CATSVGQGAGQPQHF.

In its sample, this clonotype was seen many times. The chain joins TRBV30 to TRBJ1-2; TRBD1 might be the D (6 bases). CDR1 is GTSNPN and CDR2 is SVGIG in the germline V gene (reference sequence). The CDR3 contains 12 residues. Trimming pared 4 bases from V and 2 bases from J, leaving 8 bases between. CDR3 residues: CAWNQGNYGYTF. In DNA, the CDR3 is TGTGCCTGGAACCAGGGGAACTATGGCTACACCTTC.

In this sample, this clonotype turned up many times. The chain uses TRBV6-1 and TRBJ1-5; D remains unclear. The germline gives CDR1 MNHNS, CDR2 SASEGT. Trimming shortened V by 2 bases and J by 0 bases, and 5 bases separated the two germline ends. The CDR3 covers 14 residues. For the CDR3, the DNA is TGTGCCAGCAGTGAATTGGATAGCAATCAGCCCCAGCATTTT. Translating it yields CASSELDSNQPQHF.

This clonotype was detected a few times. Given a much more abundant clone one base away, this may be a read error. This chain links TRBV30 with TRBJ1-1; D possibly corresponds to TRBD1 (5 bases). CDR3 length: 14 residues. V was cut by 5 bases and J by 0 bases, with 13 bases left in between. CDR1 and CDR2 from the germline V gene are GTSNPN and SVGIG (reference sequence). DNA of the CDR3: TGTGCCTGGGGTCAGGGAGACATGAACACTGAAGCTTTCTTT. This codes for CAWGQGDMNTEAFF.

A few counts support this clonotype. The chain couples TRBV2 to TRBJ2-7; D is uncertain. V lost 7 bases to trimming and J lost 3 bases, with 4 bases between them. The CDR3 totals 10 residues. CDR1 is SNHLY, CDR2 FYNNEI, per germline. The CDR3 here is CASTSYEQYF. CDR3 DNA: TGTGCCAGCACTAGCTACGAGCAGTACTTC. Combining the CDR3 with reference TRBV2 and TRBJ2-7 gives the whole variable domain EPEVTQTPSHQVTQMGQEVILRCVPISNHLYFYWYRQILGQKVEFLVSFYNNEISEKSEIFDDQFSVERPDGSNFTLKIRSTKLEDSAMYFCASTSYEQYFGPGTRLTVT.

In this sample, this clonotype turned up many times. This CDR3 is CASRPLQGGKTQYF. The CDR3, as DNA: TGTGCCAGCAGGCCCCTCCAGGGTGGGAAGACCCAGTACTTC. This sequence joins TRBV12-3 or TRBV12-4 and TRBJ2-5, with D tentatively TRBD1 (5 bases). The CDR3 is made up of 14 amino acids. Trimming removed 6 bases from V and 6 bases from J, with 17 bases in between.

This chain connects TRBV12-3 or TRBV12-4 to TRBJ1-6; no clear D. This CDR3 is built from 14 residues. The V end lost 5 bases, the J end lost 9 bases, and 14 bases lay between the germline ends. As DNA, the CDR3 is TGTGCCAGCAGTGGGCCCCTCCGGATTTCACCCCTCCACTTT. This translates into CASSGPLRISPLHF.

The rearrangement joins TRBV9 to TRBJ2-7, with 8 bases aligning to TRBD1. This CDR3 contains 14 residues. Germline V gives CDR1 SGDLS, CDR2 YYNGEE. V trimming: 2 bases; J trimming: 7 bases; junction bases outside the gene matches: 8. The CDR3 region has the DNA TGTGCCAGCAGCGTGACAGGGGTACGAGGGGAGCAGTACTTC. Its translation is CASSVTGVRGEQYF.

The rearrangement uses TRBV28 and TRBJ1-1; weak D call: TRBD1 (5 bases). The germline gives CDR1 MDHEN, CDR2 SYDVKM. Trimming stripped 8 bases from V and 9 bases from J, with 13 bases between. The CDR3 sequence is 11 residues long. This CDR3 is CASLAGGKAFF. The CDR3 DNA reads TGTGCCAGCCTCGCCGGGGGGAAAGCTTTCTTT.

This clonotype was detected many times. This chain links TRBV18 with TRBJ2-5; 11 bases line up with TRBD2. This CDR3 has 16 residues. Per the germline V gene, CDR1 is KGHSH and CDR2 is LQKENI. V dropped 0 bases and J dropped 4; count of bases not matched to a gene: 4. CDR3 region: CASSPPLAGEGETQYF. In DNA form, the CDR3 reads TGTGCCAGCTCACCACCACTAGCGGGGGAGGGAGAGACCCAGTACTTC.

This clonotype was seen many times. The J gene is TRBJ2-5, the V gene TRBV7-9; 9 bases are a match to TRBD2. CDR1 and CDR2 from the germline V gene are SEHNR and FQNEAQ (reference sequence). This CDR3 is built from 15 residues. V lost 1 base and J lost 2; bases outside the gene matches: 2. The CDR3 bases are TGTGCCAGCAGCTTAGGGACTAGCGTACAAGAGACCCAGTACTTC. It translates to CASSLGTSVQETQYF. The full variable domain, completed using reference TRBV7-9 and TRBJ2-5, is DTGVSQNPRHKITKRGQNVTFRCDPISEHNRLYWYRQTLGQGPEFLTYFQNEAQLEKSRLLSDRFSAERPKGSFSTLEIQRTEQGDSAMYLCASSLGTSVQETQYFGPGTRLLVL.

This clonotype was observed many times. The chain uses TRBV20-1 and TRBJ2-2, with D tentatively TRBD2 (5 bases). This CDR3 spans 13 amino acids. V shed 6 bases and J shed 4 bases, with 12 bases lying between them. Germline V CDR1 and CDR2: DFQATT, SNEGSKA (reference sequence). CDR3 in DNA: TGCAGTGCGCGGACTGAGTTCACCGGGGAGCTGTTTTTT. This translates into CSARTEFTGELFF.

This chain's CDR3 is CAISGVRDNSPLHF. In DNA form, the CDR3 reads TGTGCCATCAGTGGCGTCAGGGATAATTCACCCCTCCACTTT. The gene calls are TRBV10-3 and TRBJ1-6; TRBD1 is a possible D gene (5 bases). Germline V gives CDR1 ENHRY, CDR2 SYGVKD. The ends were cut back, 4 bases at V and 5 bases at J, with 9 bases in the middle. This CDR3 contains 14 residues.